This TCR beta chain derives from a study of radiation and T cells in renal cell carcinoma. Study background: Nephrectomy followed 15 Gy stereotactic body radiation by 4 weeks.

Sequencing was performed with immunoSEQ multiplex PCR; in TCRdb, only in-frame clones are kept and a portion is missing. The table has 100,000 to 150,000 clones, 65% to 85% seen once. Time point reported: blood 2 weeks post-SBRT. Sample treatment: 15 Gy SBRT to primary tumor, nephrectomy 4 weeks later. Clear cell pathology was present in this patient's renal cell carcinoma. Losses at the gene ends were 1 base for V and 0 bases for J; bases not matched to a gene: 8. The CDR3 runs 19 residues. Germline CDR1 and CDR2: MDHEN and SYDVKM. This TCR was sampled from a middle-aged man with renal cell carcinoma. The source material was blood, sampled from a patient whose treatment included radiotherapy and nephrectomy. V is TRBV28 and J is TRBJ1-5; 11 bases agree with TRBD1. The CDR3 region is CASSLFNPGQGASNQPQHF. The CDR3 coding sequence is TGTGCCAGCAGTTTATTCAATCCCGGACAGGGGGCTAGCAATCAGCCCCAGCATTTT.